This T cell receptor beta chain was profiled in a study of blood T cell repertoires in COVID-19. Overall study context: There were acute and convalescent COVID-19 samples, and they came from the United States, Italy and Spain. T cells, B-cell-depleted T cells, or PBMCs provided the cDNA or gDNA that served as material.

Germline CDR1 is MNHEY and CDR2 is SVGAGI. The CDR3 totals 15 residues. Trimming at V came to 2 bases and at J to 0 bases, leaving 2 bases not matched to a gene. In the authors' methods: Reference gene primer amplification yielded estimated nucleated cell counts. Some clones are missing from TCRdb's copy, which holds only in-frame ones; the method was immunoSEQ multiplex PCR. V and J calls and clone size are as listed in that table; D and trimming were resolved from the DNA. The table has approximately 400,000 clones, about 90% seen once; the top ten hold 1% to 1.5%. Material: peripheral blood. The chain links TRBV6-5 to TRBJ1-1; TRBD1 matches at 8 bases. This clonotype originated in a man between 40 and 49 years old with acute or convalescent COVID-19. CDR3 bases: TGTGCCAGCAGTTACACGGACAGGGTGAACACTGAAGCTTTCTTT. Translation gives CASSYTDRVNTEAFF.